Listed here are 21 T cell receptor beta chains from one sample, sequenced in a study of blood T cell repertoires in COVID-19. Sequenced by immunoSEQ multiplex PCR; TCRdb stores in-frame clones only, minus some. Of 200,000 to 250,000 clones in the sample, approximately 80% were seen once. Sequencing was done on a sample of PBMCs or T cells enriched from blood (not recorded which). The receptors originated from a man aged 25-45 years with acute COVID-19.

The rearrangement uses TRBV5-6 and TRBJ1-2, with 8 bases identical to TRBD1. The CDR3 is 16 residues long. Germline lookup yields CDR1 SGHDT and CDR2 YYEEEE. The V gene end was trimmed by 0 bases and the J gene end by 4 bases; junction bases not matched to a gene: 8. CDR3 region: CASSLEGQAELYGYTF. CDR3 nucleotides: TGTGCCAGCAGCTTGGAGGGACAGGCAGAACTCTATGGCTACACCTTC.

This clone occurred a few times. V is TRBV25-1 and J is TRBJ1-5; possible D gene TRBD1, 5 bases. Trimming shortened V by 2 bases and J by 4 bases, and 15 bases separated the two germline ends. CDR1 and CDR2 (germline): MGHDK, SYGVNS. The CDR3 length is 16 residues. The CDR3 sequence is CASSEKGGQKNQPQHF. The CDR3 DNA sequence: TGTGCCAGCAGTGAAAAGGGAGGACAAAAGAATCAGCCCCAGCATTTT.

The gene calls are TRBV10-1 and TRBJ2-5; tentatively, D is TRBD2 (7 bases). This CDR3 region has 14 residues. Deletions cut 4 bases from V and 5 bases from J, with 14 bases between. Germline loops: CDR1 WNHNN, CDR2 SYGVQD (reference sequence). The CDR3, as DNA: TGCGCCAGCAGTGTCGGGGGGCCCGAGGAGACCCAGTACTTC. This encodes CASSVGGPEETQYF.

This clone was seen a single time. This chain uses TRBV10-1 with TRBJ1-2, with 8 bases lining up with TRBD1. This CDR3 has 14 residues. V lost 6 bases to trimming and J lost 4 bases; unmatched junction nucleotides: 7. The germline gives CDR1 WNHNN, CDR2 SYGVQD (reference sequence). CDR3 residues: CASRGTGAVYGYTF. The CDR3 DNA is TGCGCCAGCAGAGGGACAGGTGCTGTCTATGGCTACACCTTC.

The chain is built from TRBV7-2 and TRBJ2-7; D is ambiguous. V was pared by 0 bases and J by 0 bases, with 9 bases between. The germline V gene encodes CDR1 SGHTA and CDR2 FQGNSA. The CDR3 covers 15 residues. The CDR3 loop reads CASSLANSVSYEQYF. DNA of the CDR3: TGTGCCAGCAGCTTAGCGAATTCGGTCTCCTACGAGCAGTACTTC. Full variable domain (rest looked up from reference TRBV7-2 and TRBJ2-7): GAGVSQSPSNKVTEKGKDVELRCDPISGHTALYWYRQSLGQGLEFLIYFQGNSAPDKSGLPSDRFSAERTGGSVSTLTIQRTQQEDSAVYLCASSLANSVSYEQYFGPGTRLTVT.

The V call is TRBV4-1, the J call TRBJ2-7; D is undetermined. Germline loops: CDR1 MGHRA, CDR2 YSYEKL. The CDR3 is made up of 14 amino acids. Between the trimmed V and J ends, which lost 2 bases and 4 bases, there was a span of 12 bases. CDR3 amino acids: CASSQMAEKYEQYF. The CDR3 DNA follows: TGCGCCAGCAGCCAAATGGCGGAGAAATACGAGCAGTACTTC.

This chain connects TRBV12-3 or TRBV12-4 to TRBJ1-2; TRBD1 matches 8 bases. The junction had 7 bases not matched to a gene; V was cut back by 5 bases and J by 8 bases. CDR3 length: 13 amino acids. The DNA of the CDR3 is TGTGCCAGCAGTGCGACAGGGGTGGGAGGCTACACCTTC. As protein: CASSATGVGGYTF.

The chain employs TRBV7-3 and TRBJ2-2, with a possible D match to TRBD2 (6 bases). V dropped 1 base and J dropped 7 bases, with 10 bases sitting between them. Germline loops: CDR1 SGHTA, CDR2 FQGTGA. The CDR3 is 14 amino acids. The DNA for the CDR3 is TGTGCCAGCAGCTTAATAACCGGGGGCGGGGAGCTGTTTTTT. Encoded protein: CASSLITGGGELFF.

The V gene is TRBV24-1, the J gene TRBJ2-2; D call uncertain. Germline-derived CDR1 and CDR2 are KGHDR and SFDVKD. The V end lost 0 bases, the J end lost 7 bases, and 8 bases lay between the germline ends. The CDR3 totals 14 residues. The CDR3 sequence is CATSDLLRSGELFF. CDR3 sequence (DNA): TGTGCCACCAGTGATTTGTTGAGGAGCGGGGAGCTGTTTTTT.

This chain links TRBV7-9 with TRBJ2-7; D is possibly TRBD1 (6 bases). The CDR3 runs to 15 residues. Between the trimmed V and J ends, which lost 1 base and 2 bases, there was a span of 12 bases. In germline, CDR1 is SEHNR, CDR2 FQNEAQ (reference sequence). CDR3 amino acids: CASSLGATGTYEQYF. The CDR3, as DNA: TGTGCCAGCAGCTTAGGGGCCACAGGGACCTACGAGCAGTACTTC.

The genes are TRBV2 and TRBJ2-3, with TRBD2 identical over 9 bases. Per the germline V gene, CDR1 is SNHLY and CDR2 is FYNNEI. The J segment lost 6 bases and the V segment lost 7 bases, leaving 11 bases of the junction unmatched. CDR3 length: 15 residues. CDR3 residues: CASKRLGGGDDTQYF. CDR3 coding DNA: TGTGCCAGCAAACGTTTGGGCGGGGGGGACGATACGCAGTATTTT. The whole variable domain, remainder taken from reference TRBV2 and TRBJ2-3, is EPEVTQTPSHQVTQMGQEVILRCVPISNHLYFYWYRQILGQKVEFLVSFYNNEISEKSEIFDDQFSVERPDGSNFTLKIRSTKLEDSAMYFCASKRLGGGDDTQYFGPGTRLTVL.

This chain links TRBV6-2 or TRBV6-3 with TRBJ2-5; tentative D call: TRBD1 (6 bases). The CDR3 length is 15 residues. Trimming stripped 4 bases from V and 5 bases from J, with 17 bases between. Germline V CDR1 and CDR2: MNHEY, SVGEGT. This CDR3 is CASSFSTGTRETQYF. In nucleotides, the CDR3 is TGTGCCAGCAGTTTCTCGACAGGCACCCGGGAGACCCAGTACTTC.

This clone came up a few times. The CDR3 bases are TGTGCCAGCAGCCAGGGACAGGGGGCGCGGGGCTACACCTTC. Its translation: CASSQGQGARGYTF. The rearrangement uses TRBV28 and TRBJ1-2; 12 bases fit TRBD1. The CDR3 contains 14 residues. Germline V gene lookup returns CDR1 MDHEN and CDR2 SYDVKM. V gave up 6 bases and J gave up 8 bases; unmatched junction bases: 7.

This chain links TRBV9 with TRBJ1-2, with D perhaps matching TRBD1 (5 bases). The CDR3 contains 14 residues. V was shortened by 3 bases and J by 8 bases, with 17 bases between the two germline ends. CDR1 and CDR2 from the germline V gene are SGDLS and YYNGEE. DNA for the CDR3: TGTGCCAGCAGCGAGGGGAAGGGGCCGTGGGGCTACACCTTC. Translation: CASSEGKGPWGYTF.

This chain joins TRBV10-3 and TRBJ1-1, with D perhaps matching TRBD1 (5 bases). This CDR3 is built from 15 residues. With 6 bases removed from V and 1 base from J, the gap between germline ends came to 15 bases. Germline loops: CDR1 ENHRY, CDR2 SYGVKD. Here the CDR3 DNA reads TGTGCCATCAGGCGGACGGACGGGGGGAACACTGAAGCTTTCTTT. Translated, it gives CAIRRTDGGNTEAFF.

The chain has TRBV29-1 and TRBJ2-7; 7 bases map to TRBD2. V lost 4 bases and J lost 6; bases outside the gene matches: 3. This CDR3 contains 11 residues. Germline V gives CDR1 SQVTM, CDR2 ANQGSEA. The CDR3 DNA sequence: TGCAGCGTTGGTGGGGAGGGCGAGCAGTACTTC. It encodes CSVGGEGEQYF.

Comment on this clone: Within the sample, other DNA sequences also encode this same CDR3. The rearrangement joins TRBV6-1 to TRBJ1-2, with a possible D match to TRBD1 (5 bases). CDR1 and CDR2 (germline): MNHNS, SASEGT. There are 13 residues in the CDR3. Trimming pared 2 bases from V and 4 bases from J, leaving 8 bases between. The CDR3 DNA is TGTGCCAGCAGTGAAAGGGGTGGCTATGGCTACACCTTC. Protein sequence: CASSERGGYGYTF.

The J gene is TRBJ1-1, the V gene TRBV9; unclear D gene. With 0 bases removed from V and 1 base from J, the gap between germline ends came to 7 bases. Germline CDR1 SGDLS, CDR2 YYNGEE. This CDR3 region has 14 residues. The CDR3: CASSVDYRNTEAFF. CDR3 nucleotide sequence: TGTGCCAGCAGCGTAGACTACCGGAACACTGAAGCTTTCTTT.

The J gene is TRBJ1-3, the V gene TRBV19; no definite D call. CDR1 and CDR2 from the germline V gene are LNHDA and SQIVND (reference sequence). The CDR3 totals 17 residues. Trimming pared 5 bases from V and 0 bases from J, leaving 17 bases between. The CDR3 sequence is CASSDRRRFYSGNTIYF. The CDR3 DNA reads TGTGCCAGTAGTGATCGCAGGAGGTTCTACTCTGGAAACACCATATATTTT.

V and J are TRBV2 and TRBJ2-7; 12 nucleotides align to TRBD2. The CDR3 has 17 residues. Germline V lookup: CDR1 SNHLY, CDR2 FYNNEI. V shed 3 bases and J 1 base; nucleotides not matched to a gene: 7. CDR3 in amino acids: CASSESLAGGLSYEQYF. The DNA of the CDR3 is TGTGCCAGCAGTGAGAGTCTAGCGGGGGGGCTATCCTACGAGCAGTACTTC.

The V call is TRBV6-1, the J call TRBJ2-7; D possibly corresponds to TRBD1 (6 bases). Trimming pared 2 bases from V and 1 base from J, leaving 12 bases between. The germline V gene encodes CDR1 MNHNS and CDR2 SASEGT. The CDR3 has 15 residues. The DNA for the CDR3 is TGTGCCAGCAGTGAACGATACGGACAGTCCTACGAGCAGTACTTC. Its protein product is CASSERYGQSYEQYF.